The clone carrying this TCR beta chain has a handful of counts. The target antigen is unknown. V shed 1 base and J shed 4 bases, with 24 bases lying between them. In germline, CDR1 is LNHNV, CDR2 YYDKDF (reference sequence). The CDR3 sequence is 19 residues long. TCRdb redid the calling of the RT-PCR reads with MiXCR, one entry per CDR3 protein. The sample includes 530,000 or so distinct CDR3 sequences, around 11% of them seen just once. This specimen comes from a study of response to subunit inactivated influenza vaccine. Study-level points and caveats: Each seasonal influenza vaccination recruits few new T cells, the authors suggested.

The chain links TRBV15 to TRBJ2-3; D tentatively reads TRBD1 or TRBD2 (5 bases each). This TCR derives from a man between 45 and 60 years old who received an inactivated influenza vaccine. The source was PBMCs from blood, collected on the day of vaccination. The CDR3 protein is CATSRADWSKTEHPDTQYF. As DNA, the CDR3 is TGTGCCACCAGCAGAGCGGACTGGTCGAAGACAGAGCACCCAGATACGCAGTATTTT.